One and the same sample provided the 20 T cell receptor beta chains below, sequenced in a study of neoadjuvant nivolumab and ipilimumab in lung cancer. Only in-frame clones appear in the TCRdb table, and some are missing; sequencing was by immunoSEQ multiplex PCR. Here the sample spans about 29,000 clones, roughly 76% being singletons. Sequencing was performed on tumor tissue, taken after neoadjuvant nivolumab, alone or with ipilimumab, at or shortly before surgery. The receptors come from an adult with non-small cell lung cancer.

This clone was observed a handful of times. The chain combines TRBV2 with TRBJ2-2; D is possibly TRBD1 (6 bases). CDR3 length equals 16 residues. Trimming shortened V by 6 bases and J by 0 bases, and 14 bases separated the two germline ends. Germline CDR1 reads SNHLY; CDR2 reads FYNNEI. This chain's CDR3 is CASRKRGTSNTGELFF. The CDR3 DNA follows: TGTGCCAGCAGAAAAAGGGGGACATCGAACACCGGGGAGCTGTTTTTT.

The rearrangement joins TRBV2 to TRBJ1-2; D not certain. This CDR3 contains 17 residues. V dropped 6 bases and J dropped 4 bases, with 24 bases sitting between them. From germline, CDR1 is SNHLY and CDR2 FYNNEI. CDR3 protein: CASRQADLAYTAYGYTF. The CDR3 DNA follows: TGTGCCAGCAGGCAAGCGGATCTTGCCTACACCGCCTATGGCTACACCTTC.

The chain combines TRBV7-2 with TRBJ1-1, with a possible D match to TRBD1 (5 bases). The V and J ends lost 4 bases and 1 base respectively, with 22 bases between them. CDR1 and CDR2 (germline): SGHTA, FQGNSA. The CDR3 has 18 amino acids. The CDR3 loop is CASSSMWGVRGPNTEAFF. The DNA for the CDR3 is TGTGCCAGCAGCTCAATGTGGGGGGTCCGGGGACCGAACACTGAAGCTTTCTTT.

V usage is TRBV5-1 and J usage is TRBJ2-1, with D possibly matching TRBD2 (5 bases). Trimming removed 5 bases at V and 6 bases at J, with 9 bases between. The germline CDR1 and CDR2 sequences are SGHRS and YFSETQ. This CDR3 region has 12 residues. The CDR3 loop reads CASRAEGNEQFF. As DNA, the CDR3 is TGCGCCAGCAGGGCAGAGGGCAATGAGCAGTTCTTC.

This clone was observed a single time. The J gene is TRBJ2-2, the V gene TRBV6-1; tentatively, D is TRBD2 (6 bases). The CDR3 spans 16 residues. Germline CDR1 reads MNHNS; CDR2 reads SASEGT. V was pared by 2 bases and J by 7 bases, with 17 bases between. CDR3 sequence reads: CASSETSSALIGELFF. Here the CDR3 DNA reads TGTGCCAGCAGTGAAACGTCTAGCGCCCTAATCGGGGAGCTGTTTTTT.

The V gene is TRBV5-6, the J gene TRBJ1-1; D gene ambiguous. The CDR3 extends over 14 amino acids. Germline CDR1 SGHDT, CDR2 YYEEEE. Trimming pared 0 bases from V and 4 bases from J, leaving 10 bases between. The CDR3 here is CASSLVRISTEAFF. CDR3 DNA: TGTGCCAGCAGCTTGGTTAGAATCAGCACTGAAGCTTTCTTT.

V usage is TRBV5-6 and J usage is TRBJ1-2; the D gene is possibly TRBD1 (5 bases). Germline loops: CDR1 SGHDT, CDR2 YYEEEE. This CDR3 has 14 residues. The ends were cut back, 1 base at V and 2 bases at J, with 9 bases in the middle. CDR3 amino acids: CASSLTGTNYGYTF. Written as DNA, the CDR3 is TGTGCCAGCAGCTTGACCGGGACCAACTATGGCTACACCTTC.

The chain carries TRBV29-1 and TRBJ1-3; no reliable D call. CDR3 size: 15 residues. CDR1 is SQVTM and CDR2 is ANQGSEA in the germline V gene. V was clipped by 7 bases and J by 0 bases, with 16 bases between them. DNA of the CDR3: TGCAGCGCCCTAAGCCCACAGAGCTCTGGAAACACCATATATTTT. Residues: CSALSPQSSGNTIYF. Supplemented by reference TRBV29-1 and TRBJ1-3, the full variable domain reads SAVISQKPSRDICQRGTSLTIQCQVDSQVTMMFWYRQQPGQSLTLIATANQGSEATYESGFVIDKFPISRPNLTFSTLTVSNMSPEDSSIYLCSALSPQSSGNTIYFGEGSWLTVV.

In this sample, this clone is medium-sized (0.01 to 0.1%). The rearrangement links TRBV4-1 to TRBJ2-4; D might be TRBD2 (5 bases). The CDR3 length is 11 residues. Germline CDR1 is MGHRA and CDR2 is YSYEKL. This chain's CDR3 is CSGLAKNIQYF. CDR3 nucleotides: TGCTCCGGACTAGCCAAAAACATTCAGTACTTC.

Only a few counts were recorded for this clone. This rearrangement joins TRBV19 to TRBJ1-5, with a possible D match to TRBD1 (5 bases). The CDR3 is 13 amino acids. The V end was cut by 4 bases, the J end by 5 bases, with 9 bases between. CDR1 and CDR2 from the germline V gene are LNHDA and SQIVND (reference sequence). CDR3 in amino acids: CASSRGVDQPQHF. CDR3 sequence (DNA): TGTGCCAGTAGTAGGGGGGTAGATCAGCCCCAGCATTTT.

Here the CDR3 reads CASSSHFNSPLHF. CDR3 nucleotides: TGTGCCAGCAGTTCTCATTTTAATTCACCCCTCCACTTT. The chain recombines TRBV7-9 with TRBJ1-6; no firm D call. V was pared by 6 bases and J by 6 bases, with 9 bases between. The CDR3 runs to 13 residues. Germline loops: CDR1 SEHNR, CDR2 FQNEAQ (reference sequence).

The V gene is TRBV9, the J gene TRBJ1-3; D gene unclear. CDR3 size: 15 residues. The ends were cut back, 0 bases at V and 0 bases at J, with 7 bases in the middle. Germline assignment: CDR1 SGDLS and CDR2 YYNGEE. The CDR3 sequence: CASSVDHSSGNTIYF. The CDR3, as DNA: TGTGCCAGCAGCGTAGACCACAGCTCTGGAAACACCATATATTTT.

By share, this clone counts as medium-sized. The CDR3 sequence is CASSSRTGKQDTGELFF. CDR3 nucleotides: TGTGCCAGCAGCTCCCGGACAGGGAAACAGGACACCGGGGAGCTGTTTTTT. V and J are TRBV5-4 and TRBJ2-2, with 8 positions matching TRBD1. The CDR3 covers 17 residues. Germline lookup yields CDR1 SGHNT and CDR2 YYREEE (reference sequence). Trimming took 3 bases from V and 3 from J; bases not matched to a gene: 10.

The chain couples TRBV4-2 to TRBJ1-1; a possible D gene is TRBD1 (5 bases). Germline lookup yields CDR1 LGHNA and CDR2 YNFKEQ. This CDR3 region has 13 residues. Between the trimmed V and J ends, which lost 1 base and 4 bases, there was a span of 7 bases. The CDR3 region has the DNA TGTGCCAGCAGCCAAGGGAGGGGCACTGAAGCTTTCTTT. This translates into CASSQGRGTEAFF.

The chain employs TRBV5-6 and TRBJ1-6; 8 bases line up with TRBD1. Germline CDR1 SGHDT, CDR2 YYEEEE. V dropped 1 base and J dropped 6; count of bases not matched to a gene: 6. This CDR3 spans 16 amino acids. The CDR3 loop is CASSLTGQGTNSPLHF. CDR3 coding DNA: TGTGCCAGCAGCTTGACCGGACAGGGAACTAATTCACCCCTCCACTTT.

The V gene is TRBV5-1, the J gene TRBJ2-7; D tentatively reads TRBD1 or TRBD2 (5 bases each). The germline gives CDR1 SGHRS, CDR2 YFSETQ. Trimming left V 4 bases short and J 6 bases short, with 14 bases between. The CDR3 consists of 13 residues. CDR3 in amino acids: CASSQGAGGEQYF. In DNA form, the CDR3 reads TGCGCCAGCAGCCAAGGGGCAGGAGGCGAGCAGTACTTC.

The rearrangement uses TRBV6-1 and TRBJ1-5, with D uncertain. The V end was cut by 6 bases, the J end by 2 bases, with 14 bases between. CDR3 length: 15 amino acids. The germline V gene has CDR1 MNHNS and CDR2 SASEGT. The CDR3 is CASSPGFGGNQPQHF. Here the CDR3 DNA reads TGTGCCAGCAGCCCGGGCTTTGGTGGCAATCAGCCCCAGCATTTT.

V is TRBV4-2 and J is TRBJ2-1; 12 bases map to TRBD2. J was trimmed by 12 bases and V by 0 bases; bases with no gene match: 6. From germline, CDR1 is LGHNA and CDR2 YNFKEQ. CDR3 length: 15 amino acids. In nucleotides, the CDR3 is TGTGCCAGCAGCCAAGATTCCCTAGCGGGGGGGTTGCAGTTCTTC. It is translated as CASSQDSLAGGLQFF.

This chain uses TRBV10-3 with TRBJ1-5, with D perhaps TRBD1 (5 bases). Germline V CDR1 and CDR2: ENHRY, SYGVKD. The V end was cut by 2 bases, the J end by 1 base, with 12 bases between. The CDR3 runs 16 residues. The CDR3 is CAISERGSTSNQPQHF. CDR3 nucleotides: TGTGCCATCAGTGAGAGGGGCAGCACGAGCAATCAGCCCCAGCATTTT.

This clone was counted only a few times. Other DNA sequences within the sample encode an identical CDR3. The rearrangement joins TRBV11-2 to TRBJ1-1, with D perhaps matching TRBD1 (5 bases). The V gene's germline CDR1 is SGHAT and CDR2 FQNNGV. The CDR3 runs to 14 residues. V was pared by 3 bases and J by 0 bases, with 8 bases between. The CDR3 loop reads CASSFGQLNTEAFF. CDR3 in DNA: TGTGCCAGCAGCTTTGGACAACTGAACACTGAAGCTTTCTTT. The full variable domain, rest sourced from reference TRBV11-2 and TRBJ1-1, is EAGVAQSPRYKIIEKRQSVAFWCNPISGHATLYWYQQILGQGPKLLIQFQNNGVVDDSQLPKDRFSAERLKGVDSTLKIQPAKLEDSAVYLCASSFGQLNTEAFFGQGTRLTVV.